A selection of T cell receptor beta chains follows, all from one sample in a study of response to subunit inactivated influenza vaccine. TCRdb re-called the RT-PCR reads with MiXCR, one entry per CDR3 protein. This table holds around 570,000 distinct CDR3 sequences, about 11% found once. The data also belong to a second study, concerning T cells expressing NK-cell markers.

The sample here was PBMCs from blood, taken on the day of vaccination. Every receptor here comes from a man aged 50 to 60 who received an inactivated influenza vaccine. Both conserved end residues are part of each CDR3. The D gene is left open where the match is weak. Expanded clones get a size class; other rows say once, few or many, or leave the size out.

V gene,J gene,clone size,CDR3 length,D gene,CDR3 DNA,CDR3 protein
TRBV20-1,TRBJ2-1,-,15,-,TGCAGTGCTAGAGAAGGAGGGGTTGCCTACAATGAGCAGTTCTTC,CSAREGGVAYNEQFF
TRBV6-1,TRBJ2-2,few,16,TRBD1,TGTGCCAATAAAAGGGGAGGGACAGGGGTCACCGGGGAGCTGTTTTTT,CANKRGGTGVTGELFF
TRBV20-1,TRBJ2-7,-,14,-,TGCAGTGCTAGAGATAAGGAGGCAGGGTTTGAGCAGTACTTC,CSARDKEAGFEQYF
TRBV20-1,TRBJ2-1,few,14,TRBD2,TGCAGTGCTAGAGGACTAGCGGGATTCAATGAGCAGTTCTTC,CSARGLAGFNEQFF
TRBV18,TRBJ2-1,many,16,TRBD1,TGTGCCAGCTCACCGGGACAGTTCAACTCCTACAATGAGCAGTTCTTC,CASSPGQFNSYNEQFF
TRBV3-1,TRBJ1-2,-,15,-,TGTGCCAGCTCGGGGTCCGGATGGGGAACCTATGGCTACACCTTC,CASSGSGWGTYGYTF
TRBV4-3,TRBJ2-5,many,16,TRBD2,TGCGCCAGCAGCCCCCTATGGCCTAGCGGGGGTCAGACCCAGTACTTC,CASSPLWPSGGQTQYF
TRBV12-3/TRBV12-4,TRBJ2-7,-,15,TRBD1,TGTGCCAGCAGTTTCTCTACAGGGGGCGCGTACGAGCAGTACTTC,CASSFSTGGAYEQYF
TRBV21-1,TRBJ2-3,few,18,-,TGTGCCAGCAGCAAAGAATCAAGAGCGGGGGGGACGGAAGATACGCAGTATTTT,CASSKESRAGGTEDTQYF
TRBV4-1,TRBJ2-7,-,12,-,TGCGCCAGCTGTAAAATCTTTGCTAGGCAGTACTTC,CASCKIFARQYF
TRBV11-2,TRBJ2-2,few,15,-,TGTGCCAGCAGCGCCGGCCCGGGATCCACCGGGGAGCTGTTTTTT,CASSAGPGSTGELFF
TRBV4-2,TRBJ2-7,few,15,-,TGTGCCAGCAGCCCCCGAGCCTCAGGGTCGGACGAGCAGTACTTC,CASSPRASGSDEQYF
TRBV15,TRBJ2-1,many,12,-,TGTGCCACCAGCAGATATAAGAATGAGCAGTTCTTC,CATSRYKNEQFF
TRBV6-2/TRBV6-3,TRBJ2-5,few,12,-,TGTGCCAGCATGGGATCTCAAGAGACCCAGTACTTC,CASMGSQETQYF
TRBV20-1,TRBJ2-3,-,12,-,TGCAGTGCTAGATCCCCCGCAGATACGCAGTATTTT,CSARSPADTQYF
TRBV5-1,TRBJ2-2,-,16,-,TGCGCCAGCAGCTTGGAGGTCCAGGGTGGGGCCGGGGAGCTGTTTTTT,CASSLEVQGGAGELFF
TRBV2,TRBJ1-1,many,12,TRBD1,TGTGCCAGCAGGGACAGGGTAACTGAAGCTTTCTTT,CASRDRVTEAFF
TRBV14,TRBJ2-2,few,14,-,TGTGCCAGCAGCCAAAGGGAGAACACCGGGGAGCTGTTTTTT,CASSQRENTGELFF
TRBV7-9,TRBJ2-1,few,12,-,TGTGCCAGCAGCTCTGCAACAGGGGAGCAGTTCTTC,CASSSATGEQFF
TRBV5-1,TRBJ2-5,-,15,-,TGCGCCAGCAGCTTGGGGGGACACAATGAAGAGACCCAGTACTTC,CASSLGGHNEETQYF
TRBV7-8,TRBJ2-2,few,14,TRBD2,TGTGCCAGCAATAGCGGGGGGGCTGGCGGGGAGCTGTTTTTT,CASNSGGAGGELFF
TRBV7-2,TRBJ1-1,few,14,-,TGTGCCAGCAGCCGGTCGGCAGTTCCCACTGAAGCTTTCTTT,CASSRSAVPTEAFF
TRBV6-2/TRBV6-3,TRBJ2-3,-,17,TRBD1,TGTGCCACCTCGTCCCACAGACAGGGTGGGGTCACAGATACGCAGTATTTT,CATSSHRQGGVTDTQYF
TRBV12-3/TRBV12-4,TRBJ2-7,few,15,-,TGTGCCAGCAGTTTAGAAGCAGGCGTCCACTACGAGCAGTACTTC,CASSLEAGVHYEQYF
TRBV12-3/TRBV12-4,TRBJ2-7,-,13,-,TGTGCCAGCAGTCTCCCGCCCTCCTACGAGCAGTACTTC,CASSLPPSYEQYF
TRBV5-1,TRBJ1-1,few,13,-,TGCGCCAGCAGATTGGAGGACGGAGTTGAAGCTTTCTTT,CASRLEDGVEAFF
TRBV5-5,TRBJ2-3,few,17,-,TGTGCCAGCAGCTCCCAGATCATCAGGGGGGGCAGAGATACGCAGTATTTT,CASSSQIIRGGRDTQYF
TRBV4-3,TRBJ1-6,few,15,-,TGCGCCAGCAGCCCCGACAGGATCTATAATTCACCCCTCCACTTT,CASSPDRIYNSPLHF
TRBV6-1,TRBJ1-1,few,14,-,TGTGCCAGCAGTGAACTGGGACCGAACACTGAAGCTTTCTTT,CASSELGPNTEAFF
TRBV7-9,TRBJ2-7,few,15,-,TGTGCCAGCAGCTCACAGTCGGGGATTAAGGGCGAGCAGTACTTC,CASSSQSGIKGEQYF
TRBV5-1,TRBJ2-5,-,14,-,TGCGCCAGCAGCTGGGAGGGGACAAAAGAGACCCAGTACTTC,CASSWEGTKETQYF
TRBV3-1,TRBJ2-3,-,17,-,TGTGCCAGCAGCCGCACATCCTCACTGGGGCCTAGAGATACGCAGTATTTT,CASSRTSSLGPRDTQYF
TRBV12-3/TRBV12-4,TRBJ2-7,-,16,-,TGTGCCAGCAGTCCTCATGCAGGGATTCTCACCTACGAGCAGTACTTC,CASSPHAGILTYEQYF
TRBV12-3/TRBV12-4,TRBJ2-2,many,16,-,TGTGCCAGCACCCATACTCCCTTCGGCTACACCGGGGAGCTGTTTTTT,CASTHTPFGYTGELFF
TRBV7-2,TRBJ2-1,-,16,-,TGTGCCAGCAGCTTAGGCCAGACGTATCTAAGGAATAAGCAGTTCTTC,CASSLGQTYLRNKQFF
TRBV6-1,TRBJ2-1,-,16,-,TGTGCCAGCAGTGAAGGTGACAGGTTCACCTACAATGAGCAGTTCTTC,CASSEGDRFTYNEQFF
TRBV12-3/TRBV12-4,TRBJ2-7,few,16,-,TGTGCCAGCAGTTCAGTGGTATCGGTTCTGGGGCACGAGCAGTACTTC,CASSSVVSVLGHEQYF
TRBV20-1,TRBJ2-3,-,16,-,TGCAGTGCTAGAGTTCTTCAGGGGTGGAAGACAGATACGCAGTATTTT,CSARVLQGWKTDTQYF
TRBV5-5,TRBJ2-3,many,16,-,TGTGCCAGCAGCTTGGAGGGCATTGGGGGAACAGATACGCAGTATTTT,CASSLEGIGGTDTQYF
TRBV29-1,TRBJ2-7,many,15,-,TGCAGCGTTGAGAGCAGGGGGGGCGGTTTGTACGAGCAGTACTTC,CSVESRGGGLYEQYF
TRBV20-1,TRBJ2-5,many,14,-,TGCAGTGCTGAACGAACAGGGACCTCCGGGACCCAGTACTTC,CSAERTGTSGTQYF
TRBV9,TRBJ1-1,many,13,-,TGTGCCAGCAGCGCGACCGTGAACACTGAAGCTTTCTTT,CASSATVNTEAFF
TRBV13,TRBJ2-7,-,13,-,TGTGCCAGCAGCCCCTCTGTGGCGGGGGAGCAGTACTTC,CASSPSVAGEQYF
TRBV4-2,TRBJ2-2,few,16,TRBD2,TGTGCCAGCAGCCAAGGGGGTAGCGGGGGCACCGGGGAGCTGTTTTTT,CASSQGGSGGTGELFF
TRBV5-1,TRBJ2-1,-,15,TRBD2,TGCGCCAGCAGCTTGCCGGGAGGGCCTTGGAATGAGCAGTTCTTC,CASSLPGGPWNEQFF
TRBV18,TRBJ2-7,-,13,-,TGTGCCAGCTCACCCCTGGGGGCCGGGGAGCAGTACTTC,CASSPLGAGEQYF
TRBV4-1,TRBJ1-1,few,15,-,TGCGCCAGCAGCCAAGATCCGGTGGGAAACACTGAAGCTTTCTTT,CASSQDPVGNTEAFF
TRBV20-1,TRBJ2-1,-,14,TRBD2,TGCAGTGCTATTTCGGGAGGCCCTTCAGGGGAGCAGTTCTTC,CSAISGGPSGEQFF
TRBV19,TRBJ2-1,-,16,TRBD1,TGTGCCAGTAGCCCAGGGACAGGGTGGGCTCACAATGAGCAGTTCTTC,CASSPGTGWAHNEQFF
TRBV10-1,TRBJ2-6,few,13,-,TGCGCCAGCAGTGTCCCTGGGGCCAACGTCCTGACTTTC,CASSVPGANVLTF
TRBV10-2,TRBJ2-3,-,16,TRBD2,TGCGCCACCGCGACTAGCGGCGGGGGGGTGTCAGATACGCAGTATTTT,CATATSGGGVSDTQYF
TRBV6-5,TRBJ2-1,few,17,-,TGTGCCAGCAGTTATAATCTAGGGTGGGCAGAGGGCAATGAGCAGTTCTTC,CASSYNLGWAEGNEQFF
TRBV20-1,TRBJ1-1,-,12,-,TGCAGTGCTAGAGTACCGTTGGCTGAAGCTTTCTTT,CSARVPLAEAFF
TRBV6-5,TRBJ2-1,few,16,-,TGTGCCAGCAGTTACTCTTCGAGCGGTTCCTACAATGAGCAGTTCTTC,CASSYSSSGSYNEQFF